A selection of T cell receptor beta chains follows, all from one sample in a study of blood T cell repertoires in COVID-19. Profiling relied on immunoSEQ multiplex PCR, and the TCRdb table lists in-frame clones only, not all of them. This sample carries about 480,000 clones, around 89% of them seen once, and the ten largest clones take 1.5% to 2%. Sequenced input: PBMCs or T cells enriched from blood (not recorded which). These receptors all stem from a woman in her thirties or forties who had recovered from COVID-19. CDR3s include the opening cysteine and the closing phenylalanine or tryptophan. Fields, in order: clone size, D gene, V gene, J gene, CDR3 length, CDR3 DNA, CDR3 protein. A D gene is named only where the DNA matches it firmly. Some rows mark clone size as missing; the rest say once, few, many or name a class of expanded clone.

-	TRBD1	TRBV11-2	TRBJ1-3	15	TGTGCCAGCAGCCACCTCGGGACAGGGGTGAACACCATATATTTT	CASSHLGTGVNTIYF
-	-	TRBV11-3	TRBJ2-2	15	TGTGCCAGCAGCTTACCTAGGGGGGGGACCGGGGAGCTGTTTTTT	CASSLPRGGTGELFF
-	TRBD1	TRBV2	TRBJ1-2	14	TGTGCCAGCAGTGAAGGGACAGGGGGCCGTGGCTACACCTTC	CASSEGTGGRGYTF
-	TRBD2	TRBV27	TRBJ2-7	14	TGTGCCAGCACCTACCGGGGGCGGGAGGGCCTTCAGTACTTC	CASTYRGREGLQYF
few	-	TRBV12-3/TRBV12-4	TRBJ2-1	12	TGTGCCAGCAGCCTCCTACGCAATGAGCAGTTCTTC	CASSLLRNEQFF
-	TRBD1	TRBV7-2	TRBJ2-7	15	TGTGCCAGCAGCTCTCGCCGGGACAGCCTGGGCGAGCAGTACTTC	CASSSRRDSLGEQYF
-	-	TRBV27	TRBJ1-1	11	TGTGCCACCCTAGAAAACACTGAAGCTTTCTTT	CATLENTEAFF
-	TRBD2	TRBV4-3	TRBJ2-5	16	TGCGCCAGCAGCCAAGATCTTCCGGGAGGGGGGGAGACCCAGTACTTC	CASSQDLPGGGETQYF
-	-	TRBV5-1	TRBJ2-1	16	TGCGCCAGCAGCTCAAACGACTTGAGCTCCTACAATGAGCAGTTCTTC	CASSSNDLSSYNEQFF
-	-	TRBV19	TRBJ2-7	13	TGTGCCAGTAGTAGGAAAGGGGTCCACGAGCAGTACTTC	CASSRKGVHEQYF